A single sample gave rise to the 28 T cell receptor beta chains below, sequenced in a study of type 1 regulatory T cells. Their antigen targets remain unknown. The study, taken as a whole, reports: Compared with non-Tr1 cells, Tr1 cells showed a narrower TCR repertoire.

MiXCR was run by TCRdb on the reads, yielding one entry per CDR3 protein. In the table there are tens of thousands of distinct CDR3 sequences, about a fifth of which are singletons. Sequences were obtained from cultured type 1 regulatory T (Tr1) cells, either the whole culture or a sorted fraction (not recorded which). The receptors here all came from a human donor in good health.

The chain carries TRBV29-1 and TRBJ1-1; 8 positions match TRBD1. In germline, CDR1 is SQVTM, CDR2 ANQGSEA. The CDR3 contains 13 residues. The V and J ends lost 6 bases and 4 bases, in that order; junction bases with no gene match: 7. CDR3 nucleotides: TGCAGCGTCCGCCAGGGGGCGGTCACTGAAGCTTTCTTT. Encoded protein: CSVRQGAVTEAFF.

J is TRBJ2-3 and V is TRBV7-8; D might be TRBD1 (6 bases). Germline values: CDR1 SGHVS, CDR2 FQNEAQ. Trimming shortened V by 2 bases and J by 5 bases, and 17 bases separated the two germline ends. This CDR3 comprises 16 residues. The CDR3 is CASSLRLQGTQDTQYF. CDR3 sequence (DNA): TGTGCCAGCAGCTTAAGGTTGCAGGGGACGCAAGATACGCAGTATTTT.

The chain links TRBV29-1 to TRBJ2-1; 11 nucleotides align to TRBD2. The V and J ends lost 7 bases and 4 bases, in that order; junction bases with no gene match: 6. The CDR3 has 14 residues. Germline lookup yields CDR1 SQVTM and CDR2 ANQGSEA. For the CDR3, the DNA is TGCAGCGCTTCGACTAGCGGGGTTTACAATGAGCAGTTCTTC. Residues: CSASTSGVYNEQFF.

This clonotype was counted a few times. A much larger clone is a single base away; this may be a read error. This chain joins TRBV4-3 and TRBJ1-2; tentatively, D is TRBD1 (6 bases). Per the germline V gene, CDR1 is LGHNA and CDR2 is YSLEER. The CDR3 is 14 residues long. Trimming took 1 base from V and 3 from J, leaving 9 bases between them. Written as DNA, the CDR3 is TGCGCCAGCAGCCAAGGACAGGCAGACTATGGCTACACCTTC. It specifies CASSQGQADYGYTF.

CDR3 in amino acids: CAISESEGGTQYF. CDR3 sequence (DNA): TGTGCCATCAGTGAGTCGGAAGGGGGGACCCAGTACTTC. The chain uses TRBV10-3 and TRBJ2-5; D might be TRBD1 (6 bases). The CDR3 totals 13 residues. CDR1 and CDR2 (germline): ENHRY, SYGVKD. V lost 0 bases and J 7 bases, leaving 9 bases between the germline ends.

At least ten counts were recorded for this clonotype. The rearrangement links TRBV5-1 to TRBJ2-5, with D maybe TRBD1 (6 bases). CDR3 length: 13 amino acids. CDR1 is SGHRS and CDR2 is YFSETQ in the germline V gene. V lost 4 bases to trimming and J lost 3 bases, with 10 bases between them. CDR3: CASSLGQKETQYF. Here the CDR3 DNA reads TGCGCCAGCAGCCTAGGACAGAAAGAGACCCAGTACTTC.

This chain connects TRBV20-1 to TRBJ2-3, with D possibly matching TRBD1 (5 bases). This CDR3 contains 13 residues. V was pared by 5 bases and J by 10 bases, with 19 bases between. Germline-derived CDR1 and CDR2 are DFQATT and SNEGSKA (reference sequence). The CDR3 DNA follows: TGCAGTGCTGAGGAACAGGCGAACCTTTCGCAGTATTTT. Protein: CSAEEQANLSQYF.

V and J are TRBV27 and TRBJ2-7; D remains ambiguous. V was shortened by 8 bases and J by 2 bases, with 10 bases between the two germline ends. This CDR3 is 12 amino acids long. Per the germline V gene, CDR1 is MNHEY and CDR2 is SMNVEV (reference sequence). The CDR3 loop is CASAKGPYEQYF. DNA for the CDR3: TGTGCCAGCGCGAAGGGTCCCTACGAGCAGTACTTC.

This clonotype occurred once. The chain combines TRBV2 with TRBJ1-1; weak D call: TRBD1 (6 bases). The CDR3 has 13 amino acids. The V gene lost 7 bases and the J gene lost 4 bases, with 13 bases spanning the gap. Looked up from germline, CDR1 is SNHLY and CDR2 is FYNNEI. CDR3 region: CASNYRVVTEAFF. CDR3 nucleotide sequence: TGTGCCAGCAACTACAGGGTGGTCACTGAAGCTTTCTTT.

This clonotype was picked up a small number of times. The V and J genes are TRBV20-1 and TRBJ2-5, with 7 bases lining up with TRBD2. The CDR3 loop spans 15 amino acids. Germline V gene sequence: CDR1 DFQATT, CDR2 SNEGSKA (reference sequence). J lost 2 bases, V lost 6 bases, and 12 bases had no gene match. CDR3 nucleotides: TGCAGTGCCCCTCGGGCGGGGGTGATTCAAGAGACCCAGTACTTC. Protein: CSAPRAGVIQETQYF.

The sample holds many counts of this clonotype. The chain employs TRBV20-1 and TRBJ2-5; TRBD2 matches 9 bases. CDR1 DFQATT and CDR2 SNEGSKA come from the germline V gene (reference sequence). V lost 6 bases and J lost 1; bases outside the gene matches: 9. This CDR3 spans 15 amino acids. The CDR3, as DNA: TGCAGTGCGAATCCCACTAGCGGGTCCCAAGAGACCCAGTACTTC. It translates to CSANPTSGSQETQYF.

J is TRBJ1-4 and V is TRBV20-1; D is perhaps TRBD1 (5 bases). Germline CDR1 is DFQATT and CDR2 is SNEGSKA (reference sequence). V gave up 5 bases and J gave up 10 bases, with 17 bases separating them. The CDR3 loop spans 13 amino acids. The CDR3 coding sequence is TGCAGTGCTGGAGTATACTCCGGGGGAAAACTGTTTTTT. This encodes CSAGVYSGGKLFF.

This clonotype showed up just a few times. V usage is TRBV24-1 and J usage is TRBJ2-7; D assignment may be TRBD1 or TRBD2 (5 bases each). CDR1 is KGHDR and CDR2 is SFDVKD in the germline V gene. Trimming cost V 6 bases and J 6 bases, with 20 bases left between them. The CDR3 length is 15 residues. In DNA form, the CDR3 reads TGTGCCACCAGTTCCAGGACCGGGACGGGTATCGAGCAGTACTTC. Translated, it gives CATSSRTGTGIEQYF.

The rearrangement joins TRBV5-6 to TRBJ2-7; 11 bases agree with TRBD2. V gave up 5 bases and J gave up 4 bases; unmatched junction bases: 5. The CDR3 is made up of 14 amino acids. CDR1 is SGHDT, CDR2 YYEEEE, per germline. CDR3 protein: CASRKRTSGYEQYF. In DNA form, the CDR3 reads TGTGCCAGCAGGAAGAGGACTAGCGGGTACGAGCAGTACTTC.

The chain carries TRBV24-1 and TRBJ2-1, with D tentatively TRBD1 (6 bases). CDR1 KGHDR and CDR2 SFDVKD come from the germline V gene. Deletions cut 7 bases from V and 4 bases from J, with 16 bases between. The CDR3 extends over 15 amino acids. In DNA form, the CDR3 reads TGTGCCACCAGCGATGAGGGCAGGGGATACAATGAGCAGTTCTTC. It yields the protein CATSDEGRGYNEQFF.

V usage is TRBV5-6 and J usage is TRBJ2-5, with D tentatively TRBD1 or TRBD2 (5 bases each). V lost 0 bases, J lost 2 bases, and 11 bases lay in between. CDR1 and CDR2 (germline): SGHDT, YYEEEE. The CDR3 contains 15 residues. Here the CDR3 reads CASSLVGRLQETQYF. The CDR3 coding sequence is TGTGCCAGCAGCTTGGTGGGACGCTTGCAAGAGACCCAGTACTTC.

This clonotype came up a few times. At one boundary the junction diverges from the germline segment, which might be a read error. This sequence joins TRBV5-1 and TRBJ2-3; D is possibly TRBD1 (5 bases). Germline loops: CDR1 SGHRS, CDR2 YFSETQ. The CDR3 is 15 residues long. CDR3 residues: CAGSFRGAGSDTQYF. In DNA form, the CDR3 reads TGCGCCGGCAGTTTCCGAGGAGCAGGGTCAGATACGCAGTATTTT.

V usage is TRBV6-1 and J usage is TRBJ2-7, with TRBD1 matching over 7 bases. V was pared by 4 bases and J by 1 base, with 4 bases of the junction left unmatched. Germline V gives CDR1 MNHNS, CDR2 SASEGT. CDR3 size: 14 residues. CDR3 nucleotides: TGTGCCAGCAGTGCAGACAGGGTTTCCTACGAGCAGTACTTC. Protein product: CASSADRVSYEQYF.

With regard to this clonotype: A much larger clone is a single base away; this may be a read error. This chain uses TRBV24-1 with TRBJ2-3; TRBD1 matches 8 bases. This CDR3 comprises 13 residues. CDR1 and CDR2 from the germline V gene are KGHDR and SFDVKD. CDR3 DNA: TGTGCCGTACGACAGGGGAGCACAGATATGCAGTATTTT. This sequence encodes CAVRQGSTDMQYF.

This clonotype was counted only a few times. V and J are TRBV5-1 and TRBJ1-2; 7 bases match TRBD1. The CDR3 consists of 14 residues. After removal of 5 bases from V and 6 bases from J, the junction contained 10 bases not matched to a gene. CDR1 and CDR2 from the germline V gene are SGHRS and YFSETQ. CDR3 amino acids: CASRLEGARDGYTF. The DNA of the CDR3 is TGCGCCAGCAGGCTGGAGGGGGCGCGCGATGGCTACACCTTC.

The chain joins TRBV7-9 to TRBJ1-2; D remains unclear. The ends were cut back, 8 bases at V and 8 bases at J, with 18 bases in the middle. The germline V gene has CDR1 SEHNR and CDR2 FQNEAQ (reference sequence). The CDR3 is 13 amino acids. The CDR3 protein is CASQFDLPDGYTF. In DNA, the CDR3 is TGTGCCAGCCAGTTTGACCTCCCAGACGGCTACACCTTC.

About this clonotype itself: A junction boundary mismatches the germline segment, possibly from a read error. The chain combines TRBV6-2 or TRBV6-3 with TRBJ1-6; D perhaps matches TRBD1 (5 bases). The CDR3 runs to 14 residues. Germline assignment: CDR1 MNHEY and CDR2 SVGEGT. The CDR3 is CTSSYSGRVIPLHF. The CDR3 nucleotides read TGTACCAGCAGTTACTCCGGCAGGGTGATTCCCCTCCACTTT.

The rearrangement joins TRBV7-2 to TRBJ1-2; 7 positions agree with TRBD1. J lost 7 bases, V lost 5 bases, and 13 bases had no gene match. CDR3 length: 15 amino acids. Per germline, CDR1 SGHTA and CDR2 FQGNSA. CDR3 amino acids: CASSPGGTQSCGYTF. The CDR3 DNA is TGTGCCAGCAGCCCAGGGGGGACTCAATCCTGTGGCTACACCTTC. The full variable domain, in which reference TRBV7-2 and TRBJ1-2 provide the parts outside the CDR3, is GAGVSQSPSNKVTEKGKDVELRCDPISGHTALYWYRQSLGQGLEFLIYFQGNSAPDKSGLPSDRFSAERTGGSVSTLTIQRTQQEDSAVYLCASSPGGTQSCGYTFGSGTRLTVV.

The table lists this clonotype with a few counts. V is TRBV6-5 and J is TRBJ1-1; D not certain. CDR1 is MNHEY and CDR2 is SVGAGI in the germline V gene. The V and J ends lost 4 bases and 3 bases respectively, with 9 bases between them. The CDR3 is 13 amino acids. The chain's CDR3 is CASSSTRDTEAFF. CDR3 coding DNA: TGTGCCAGCAGTTCAACCCGGGACACTGAAGCTTTCTTT.

V and J are TRBV28 and TRBJ1-1; no definite D call. V lost 7 bases and J lost 6, with 12 bases in between. CDR3 size: 12 residues. Per germline, CDR1 MDHEN and CDR2 SYDVKM. The DNA for the CDR3 is TGTGCCAGCAAAGAAGGGATGTCTGAAGCTTTCTTT. It translates to CASKEGMSEAFF.

This clonotype was picked up many times. CDR3 residues: CASRTSGTYEQYF. The CDR3 coding sequence is TGCGCCAGCAGAACTAGCGGAACCTACGAGCAGTACTTC. The chain has TRBV5-1 and TRBJ2-7; 8 positions match TRBD2. Germline CDR1 and CDR2: SGHRS and YFSETQ. J lost 2 bases, V lost 5 bases, and 3 bases had no gene match. The CDR3 contains 13 residues.

The V and J genes are TRBV7-8 and TRBJ2-5, with D perhaps matching TRBD1 or TRBD2 (5 bases each). The V gene lost 5 bases and the J gene lost 4 bases, with 14 bases spanning the gap. CDR3 length: 14 amino acids. CDR1 is SGHVS and CDR2 is FQNEAQ in the germline V gene. The CDR3 reads CASSKGTARETQYF. DNA for the CDR3: TGTGCCAGCAGCAAAGGGACGGCCCGAGAGACCCAGTACTTC.

This clonotype is a singleton in its sample. V and J are TRBV7-2 and TRBJ2-3; D unclear. Looked up from germline, CDR1 is SGHTA and CDR2 is FQGNSA. CDR3 length equals 18 residues. Deletions cut 3 bases from V and 5 bases from J, with 24 bases between. This CDR3 reads CASSFPLVSSIFGDTQYF. CDR3 nucleotide sequence: TGTGCCAGCAGCTTTCCTCTAGTATCGTCAATCTTCGGAGATACGCAGTATTTT.